These 13 T cell receptor beta chains came from one sample sequenced in a study of T-cell memory formation after mild COVID-19. TCRdb re-called the 5' RACE reads through MiXCR, storing one row per CDR3 protein. This sample has about 29,000 distinct CDR3 sequences, with 10% to 15% found just once. The sequencing sample was made of PBMCs or a T cell subset sorted from them (not recorded which). Source of these receptors: an adult woman who had mild COVID-19 (a few samples of this study predate the infection). Cell type and time point are not known.

This clonotype was seen repeatedly, ten times or more. The chain uses TRBV6-2 or TRBV6-3 and TRBJ1-6, with D unresolved. Germline CDR1 is MNHEY and CDR2 is SVGEGT. There are 16 residues in the CDR3. V lost 6 bases, J lost 0 bases, and 12 bases lay in between. The CDR3: CASRWRWSSYNSPLHF. DNA of the CDR3: TGTGCCAGCAGATGGAGGTGGAGCTCCTATAATTCACCCCTCCACTTT.

This clonotype was recorded at least ten times. This rearrangement joins TRBV7-2 to TRBJ2-7, with D perhaps TRBD2 (5 bases). Trimming took 4 bases from V and 6 from J, leaving 7 bases between them. The CDR3 totals 11 residues. Germline V gene sequence: CDR1 SGHTA, CDR2 FQGNSA. CDR3 sequence: CASSSRGEQYF. CDR3 DNA sequence: TGTGCCAGCAGCTCCCGGGGCGAGCAGTACTTC.

This clonotype showed up many times. The chain joins TRBV15 to TRBJ2-6; D remains ambiguous. V lost 3 bases, J lost 0 bases, and 9 bases lay in between. The V gene's germline CDR1 is LNHNV and CDR2 YYDKDF (reference sequence). This CDR3 contains 16 residues. The DNA for the CDR3 is TGTGCCACCAGCAGGCAGTCTACCTCTGGGGCCAACGTCCTGACTTTC. It is translated as CATSRQSTSGANVLTF.

This clonotype showed up many times. The rearrangement joins TRBV7-9 to TRBJ2-5; 9 nucleotides agree with TRBD1. The junction had 6 bases not matched to a gene; V was cut back by 3 bases and J by 4 bases. There are 15 residues in the CDR3. Per germline, CDR1 SEHNR and CDR2 FQNEAQ (reference sequence). The CDR3 loop is CASSFGQGLLETQYF. CDR3 DNA: TGTGCCAGCAGCTTTGGACAGGGGTTGCTAGAGACCCAGTACTTC.

This clonotype was found many times. The V and J genes are TRBV5-1 and TRBJ2-1; no clear D gene. The CDR3 has 13 amino acids. The germline CDR1 and CDR2 sequences are SGHRS and YFSETQ. Trimming stripped 4 bases from V and 2 bases from J, with 7 bases between. The CDR3: CASSQLAYNEQFF. CDR3 nucleotides: TGCGCCAGCAGCCAGCTCGCCTACAATGAGCAGTTCTTC.

This clonotype was seen at least ten times. This sequence joins TRBV18 and TRBJ2-3, with TRBD1 identical over 8 bases. The V segment lost 2 bases and the J segment 3 bases; nucleotides outside the gene matches: 1. Germline V CDR1 and CDR2: KGHSH, LQKENI. The CDR3 runs to 14 residues. The CDR3 spells CASSPGQGTDTQYF. CDR3 bases: TGTGCCAGCTCACCAGGACAGGGTACAGATACGCAGTATTTT.

This clonotype showed up many times. This chain connects TRBV5-6 to TRBJ2-1, with D unresolved. Germline lookup yields CDR1 SGHDT and CDR2 YYEEEE. Trimming took 0 bases from V and 6 from J, leaving 4 bases between them. There are 12 residues in the CDR3. In DNA, the CDR3 is TGTGCCAGCAGCTTGGTTGCCAATGAGCAGTTCTTC. This encodes CASSLVANEQFF.

This clonotype has ten or more counts. One end of the junction fails to match germline, which may point to a read error. The V and J genes are TRBV6-5 and TRBJ2-7; D gene uncertain. Germline CDR1 is MNHEY and CDR2 is SVGAGI. The CDR3 sequence is 13 residues long. CDR3 protein: CASSYFGWDEQYF. CDR3 DNA sequence: TGTGCCAGCAGCTACTTTGGCTGGGACGAGCAGTACTTC.

The genes are TRBV7-9 and TRBJ2-7; D gene unclear. Germline CDR1 is SEHNR and CDR2 is FQNEAQ (reference sequence). The CDR3 consists of 16 residues. The germline V and J ends were trimmed by 5 bases and 3 bases, with 20 bases remaining between them. CDR3 loop: CASSPQSVAGDYEQYF. The CDR3, as DNA: TGTGCCAGCAGCCCACAAAGCGTGGCAGGTGACTACGAGCAGTACTTC. The variable domain in full, with the rest retrieved from reference TRBV7-9 and TRBJ2-7, is DTGVSQNPRHKITKRGQNVTFRCDPISEHNRLYWYRQTLGQGPEFLTYFQNEAQLEKSRLLSDRFSAERPKGSFSTLEIQRTEQGDSAMYLCASSPQSVAGDYEQYFGPGTRLTVT.

Many counts were recorded for this clonotype. The chain joins TRBV27 to TRBJ2-7; 11 bases fit TRBD2. The CDR3 totals 19 residues. The germline CDR1 and CDR2 sequences are MNHEY and SMNVEV (reference sequence). With V trimmed by 4 bases and J by 3 bases, 17 bases remained unmatched. The CDR3 loop reads CASSSNGLAGKVNVYEQYF. As DNA, the CDR3 is TGTGCCAGCAGTTCGAACGGACTAGCGGGTAAGGTTAACGTCTACGAGCAGTACTTC.

The chain links TRBV9 to TRBJ1-1; the D is unclear. The CDR3 runs to 13 residues. Germline CDR1 and CDR2: SGDLS and YYNGEE. V lost 6 bases to trimming and J lost 1 base, with 10 bases between them. CDR3 DNA: TGTGCCAGCACCCGGGTTCCGAACACTGAAGCTTTCTTT. Amino acids: CASTRVPNTEAFF.

This clonotype was recorded many times. This chain's CDR3 is CASSLVNRGVDEQYF. The DNA of the CDR3 is TGTGCCAGCAGCTTAGTGAACAGGGGTGTGGACGAGCAGTACTTC. The chain has TRBV7-9 and TRBJ2-7, with 7 bases that match TRBD1. CDR1 SEHNR and CDR2 FQNEAQ come from the germline V gene (reference sequence). V lost 1 base and J lost 5; bases outside the gene matches: 8. The CDR3 spans 15 residues.

Many counts were recorded for this clonotype. The chain is built from TRBV2 and TRBJ1-6, with 9 bases lining up with TRBD1. Germline V CDR1 and CDR2: SNHLY, FYNNEI. The junction had 10 bases not matched to a gene; V was cut back by 6 bases and J by 10 bases. This CDR3 is 15 amino acids long. CDR3: CASRRTGGINSPLHF. The CDR3 nucleotides are TGTGCCAGCAGGCGTACAGGGGGCATAAACTCACCCCTCCACTTT.